A single sample gave rise to the 21 T cell receptor beta chains below, sequenced in a study of blood T cell repertoires in COVID-19. The table came from immunoSEQ multiplex PCR; TCRdb's copy has only in-frame clones and leaves some out. Here the sample spans 80,000 to 95,000 clones, more than 60% being singletons. The sequencing input was peripheral blood. These TCRs come from a woman of 80 years or more with active or convalescent COVID-19.

The chain combines TRBV21-1 with TRBJ2-2; the D segment call TRBD1 is taken from the table without a DNA check. TRBV21-1 has pseudogene status. The CDR3 runs to 16 residues. The CDR3 here is CASSKVRTGASGELFF. CDR3 sequence (DNA): TGTGCCAGCAGCAAAGTGAGGACAGGGGCTTCCGGGGAGCTGTTTTTT.

The V and J genes are TRBV15 and TRBJ1-5; maybe TRBD1 (6 bases). CDR3 size: 14 residues. V lost 0 bases, J lost 5 bases, and 8 bases lay in between. CDR1 and CDR2 (germline): LNHNV, YYDKDF (reference sequence). CDR3 coding DNA: TGTGCCACCAGCAGAGACCAGGGGTATCAGCCCCAGCATTTT. Translating it yields CATSRDQGYQPQHF.

This chain uses TRBV3-1 (or the pseudogene TRBV3-2) with TRBJ1-4; possibly TRBD1 for D (6 bases). Germline loops: CDR1 LGHDT, CDR2 YNNKEL (reference sequence). The CDR3 is 14 residues long. Trimming removed 3 bases at V and 12 bases at J, with 17 bases between. The CDR3 sequence: CASSQGQGPFQLFF. The CDR3 nucleotides are TGTGCCAGCAGCCAGGGCCAGGGGCCTTTTCAACTGTTTTTT.

Only a few counts were recorded for this clone. The chain carries TRBV28 and TRBJ1-1; D call uncertain. Trimming cost V 5 bases and J 1 base, with 17 bases left between them. Germline CDR1 MDHEN, CDR2 SYDVKM. The CDR3 runs 16 residues. The CDR3: CASSPPRRGANTEAFF. CDR3 nucleotides: TGTGCCAGCAGTCCGCCCCGCCGGGGAGCGAACACTGAAGCTTTCTTT.

V and J are TRBV7-2 and TRBJ2-3; D is ambiguous. The CDR3 is 11 amino acids. The V and J ends lost 6 bases and 7 bases respectively, with 8 bases between them. Germline CDR1 reads SGHTA; CDR2 reads FQGNSA. DNA of the CDR3: TGTGCCAGCAGTGACACCAATACGCAGTATTTT. Its translation: CASSDTNTQYF.

V is TRBV5-1 and J is TRBJ2-3; 7 bases are a match to TRBD2. The CDR3 runs 16 residues. V shed 0 bases, J shed 3 bases, and the junction held 7 bases outside the gene matches. Germline values: CDR1 SGHRS, CDR2 YFSETQ. This CDR3 is CASSLVAPGGTDTQYF. The CDR3 DNA follows: TGCGCCAGCAGCTTGGTTGCCCCCGGGGGGACAGATACGCAGTATTTT.

The V and J genes are TRBV27 and TRBJ1-6; 7 nucleotides line up with TRBD1. This CDR3 is 14 amino acids long. Germline loops: CDR1 MNHEY, CDR2 SMNVEV (reference sequence). Trimming took 6 bases from V and 5 from J; bases not matched to a gene: 4. Here the CDR3 reads CASRQGVNNSPLHF. The CDR3 region has the DNA TGTGCCAGCAGGCAGGGGGTCAATAATTCACCCCTCCACTTT.

This chain joins TRBV4-3 and TRBJ2-1, with a weak D call TRBD1 (5 bases). V gave up 0 bases and J gave up 1 base, with 22 bases separating them. Per germline, CDR1 LGHNA and CDR2 YSLEER. There are 20 residues in the CDR3. DNA of the CDR3: TGCGCCAGCAGCCAAGATATTATGCGTACAGGTCCCCCATCCTACAATGAGCAGTTCTTC. Translating gives CASSQDIMRTGPPSYNEQFF.

As to this clone: This sequence may be a read error, since a much larger clone differs from it by one base. Distinct nucleotide sequences in the sample also encode this CDR3. The chain recombines TRBV7-8 with TRBJ1-5; 7 positions agree with TRBD1. The CDR3 runs 19 residues. V shed 1 base, J shed 7 bases, and the junction held 19 bases outside the gene matches. Per germline, CDR1 SGHVS and CDR2 FQNEAQ. The DNA of the CDR3 is TGTGCCAGCAGCTTAGGCTTTCCGGAGGGGGCGGGCCCGGGGCAGCCCCAGCATTTT. Protein product: CASSLGFPEGAGPGQPQHF.

The V and J genes are TRBV29-1 and TRBJ2-1; D might be TRBD1 (6 bases). The CDR3 runs to 15 residues. Germline lookup yields CDR1 SQVTM and CDR2 ANQGSEA. V gave up 4 bases and J gave up 12 bases, with 25 bases separating them. The CDR3: CSVVPNRVVGFRQFF. The CDR3 DNA reads as TGCAGCGTTGTTCCGAACAGGGTGGTTGGGTTTAGGCAGTTCTTC.

The rearrangement links TRBV11-3 to TRBJ2-3, with TRBD1 as a possible D gene (6 bases). The germline V and J ends were trimmed by 2 bases and 0 bases, with 9 bases remaining between them. Germline assignment: CDR1 SGHNT and CDR2 YENEEA. The CDR3 extends over 15 amino acids. DNA for the CDR3: TGTGCCAGCAGCTTACGAGGGGGTAGCACAGATACGCAGTATTTT. Its protein is CASSLRGGSTDTQYF.

Only a few counts were recorded for this clone. The chain employs TRBV6-2 or TRBV6-3 and TRBJ2-2, with D perhaps TRBD1 (5 bases). Germline V gene sequence: CDR1 MNHEY, CDR2 SVGEGT. CDR3 length: 15 amino acids. V gave up 3 bases and J gave up 4 bases, with 12 bases separating them. CDR3 nucleotides: TGTGCCAGCAGTTATATAGGGGCCCGCACCGGGGAGCTGTTTTTT. It yields the protein CASSYIGARTGELFF.

V and J are TRBV6-1 and TRBJ1-6; 7 nucleotides align to TRBD1. CDR1 MNHNS and CDR2 SASEGT come from the germline V gene. Unmatched junction bases numbered 2, after V lost 1 base and J lost 8 bases. This CDR3 is 14 amino acids long. The CDR3 reads CASSEGTGHSPLHF. The CDR3 DNA reads TGTGCCAGCAGTGAAGGGACAGGTCATTCACCCCTCCACTTT.

V gene TRBV27 combines with J gene TRBJ1-1; TRBD1 aligns across 7 bases. Germline V gene data show CDR1 as MNHEY and CDR2 as SMNVEV (reference sequence). This CDR3 spans 13 amino acids. The junction had 3 bases not matched to a gene; V was cut back by 7 bases and J by 1 base. In DNA, the CDR3 is TGTGCCAGCAATTCAGGGGGGAACACTGAAGCTTTCTTT. It translates to CASNSGGNTEAFF.

The chain uses TRBV30 and TRBJ1-1; the match to TRBD1 covers 8 bases. V dropped 4 bases and J dropped 7; count of bases not matched to a gene: 2. This CDR3 comprises 11 residues. Germline V gene data show CDR1 as GTSNPN and CDR2 as SVGIG (reference sequence). CDR3 protein: CAWTGQGEAFF. CDR3 in DNA: TGTGCCTGGACCGGACAGGGTGAAGCTTTCTTT.

This rearrangement joins TRBV4-3 to TRBJ2-2; 9 nucleotides line up with TRBD2. Germline V gene sequence: CDR1 LGHNA, CDR2 YSLEER. The CDR3 spans 17 residues. J lost 4 bases, V lost 0 bases, and 6 bases had no gene match. Here the CDR3 DNA reads TGCGCCAGCAGCCAAGATTTAGCGCGGGAGGGCACCGGGGAGCTGTTTTTT. Its translation is CASSQDLAREGTGELFF.

V is TRBV7-2 and J is TRBJ2-4; D unclear. Trimming removed 5 bases from V and 0 bases from J, with 8 bases in between. The CDR3 loop spans 14 amino acids. From germline, CDR1 is SGHTA and CDR2 FQGNSA. The CDR3 bases are TGTGCCAGCAGCGTACGGTTAGCCAAAAACATTCAGTACTTC. The encoded protein is CASSVRLAKNIQYF.

This clone was counted only a few times. V usage is TRBV9 and J usage is TRBJ2-5; D perhaps matches TRBD2 (6 bases). The CDR3 loop spans 13 amino acids. The germline V gene encodes CDR1 SGDLS and CDR2 YYNGEE. V dropped 6 bases and J dropped 7 bases, with 16 bases sitting between them. The CDR3: CASNSFDGGTQYF. The CDR3 DNA follows: TGTGCCAGCAATTCTTTTGACGGGGGGACCCAGTACTTC.

CDR3 sequence (DNA): TGTGCCAGCAGCTCGACAGGGTTCTACGAGCAGTACTTC. It translates to CASSSTGFYEQYF. The chain is built from TRBV12-3 or TRBV12-4 and TRBJ2-7; 7 nucleotides match TRBD1. The CDR3 contains 13 residues. The ends lost 6 bases at V and 3 bases at J; junction bases unmatched: 5.

The V gene is TRBV5-6, the J gene TRBJ1-1, with a possible D match to TRBD1 (5 bases). V was pared by 2 bases and J by 1 base, with 9 bases between. Germline assignment: CDR1 SGHDT and CDR2 YYEEEE. This CDR3 comprises 14 residues. The CDR3 sequence is CASSFSRANTEAFF. The CDR3 DNA reads as TGTGCCAGCAGCTTTTCCAGGGCGAACACTGAAGCTTTCTTT.

V gene TRBV7-2 combines with J gene TRBJ2-3, with D perhaps TRBD1 (5 bases). Germline values: CDR1 SGHTA, CDR2 FQGNSA. The CDR3 has 15 amino acids. Trimming removed 8 bases at V and 2 bases at J, with 17 bases between. Here the CDR3 DNA reads TGTGCCAGCTCTGATGACAGCCTAACCACAGATACGCAGTATTTT. It translates to CASSDDSLTTDTQYF. Supplemented by reference TRBV7-2 and TRBJ2-3, the full variable domain reads GAGVSQSPSNKVTEKGKDVELRCDPISGHTALYWYRQSLGQGLEFLIYFQGNSAPDKSGLPSDRFSAERTGGSVSTLTIQRTQQEDSAVYLCASSDDSLTTDTQYFGPGTRLTVL.